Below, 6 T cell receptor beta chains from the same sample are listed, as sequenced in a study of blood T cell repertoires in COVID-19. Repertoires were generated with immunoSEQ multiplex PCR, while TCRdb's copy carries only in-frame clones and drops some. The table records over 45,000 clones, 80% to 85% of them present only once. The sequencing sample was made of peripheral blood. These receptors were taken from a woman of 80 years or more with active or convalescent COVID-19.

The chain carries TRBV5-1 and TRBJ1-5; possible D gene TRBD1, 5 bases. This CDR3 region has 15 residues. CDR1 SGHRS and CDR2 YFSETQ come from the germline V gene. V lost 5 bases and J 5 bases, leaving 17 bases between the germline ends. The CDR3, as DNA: TGCGCCAGCAGTCCAGTGGGGGGTCCTTATCAGCCCCAGCATTTT. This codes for CASSPVGGPYQPQHF. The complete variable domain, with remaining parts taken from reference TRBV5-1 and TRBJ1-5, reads KAGVTQTPRYLIKTRGQQVTLSCSPISGHRSVSWYQQTPGQGLQFLFEYFSETQRNKGNFPGRFSGRQFSNSRSEMNVSTLELGDSALYLCASSPVGGPYQPQHFGDGTRLSIL.

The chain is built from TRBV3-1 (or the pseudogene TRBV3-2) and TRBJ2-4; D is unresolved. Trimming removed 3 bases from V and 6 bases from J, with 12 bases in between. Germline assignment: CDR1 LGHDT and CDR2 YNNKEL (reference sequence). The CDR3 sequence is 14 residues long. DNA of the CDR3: TGTGCCAGCAGCCACCAACGCCGGGTAAACATTCAGTACTTC. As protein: CASSHQRRVNIQYF.

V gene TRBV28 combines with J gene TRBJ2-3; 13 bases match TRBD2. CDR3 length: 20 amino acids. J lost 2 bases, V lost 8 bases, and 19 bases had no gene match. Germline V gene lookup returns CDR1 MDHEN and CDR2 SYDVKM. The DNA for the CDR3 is TGTGCCAGCTCAGGGACTAGCGGGGCGGTTAACCCGGGGCACACAGATACGCAGTATTTT. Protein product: CASSGTSGAVNPGHTDTQYF. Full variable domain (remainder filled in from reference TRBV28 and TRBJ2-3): DVKVTQSSRYLVKRTGEKVFLECVQDMDHENMFWYRQDPGLGLRLIYFSYDVKMKEKGDIPEGYSVSREKKERFSLILESASTNQTSMYLCASSGTSGAVNPGHTDTQYFGPGTRLTVL.

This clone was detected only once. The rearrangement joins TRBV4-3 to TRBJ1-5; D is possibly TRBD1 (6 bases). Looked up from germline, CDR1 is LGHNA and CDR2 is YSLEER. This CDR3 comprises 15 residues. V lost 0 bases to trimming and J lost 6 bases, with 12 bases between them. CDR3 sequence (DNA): TGCGCCAGCAGCCAAGAGGTAGGGGGTGGTCAGCCCCAGCATTTT. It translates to CASSQEVGGGQPQHF.

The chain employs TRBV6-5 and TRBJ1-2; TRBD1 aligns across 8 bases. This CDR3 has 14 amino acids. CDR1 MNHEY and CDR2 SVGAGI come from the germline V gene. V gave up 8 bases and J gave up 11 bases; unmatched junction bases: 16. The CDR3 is CASYLPGQANFYTF. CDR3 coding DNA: TGTGCCAGCTACCTACCGGGACAGGCGAATTTTTACACCTTC.

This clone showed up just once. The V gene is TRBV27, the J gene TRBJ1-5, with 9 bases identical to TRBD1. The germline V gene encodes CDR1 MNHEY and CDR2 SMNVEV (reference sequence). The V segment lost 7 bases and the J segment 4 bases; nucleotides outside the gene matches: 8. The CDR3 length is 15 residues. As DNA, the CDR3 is TGTGCCAGCAAACTTGGGACAGGGTGGAATCAGCCCCAGCATTTT. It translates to CASKLGTGWNQPQHF.